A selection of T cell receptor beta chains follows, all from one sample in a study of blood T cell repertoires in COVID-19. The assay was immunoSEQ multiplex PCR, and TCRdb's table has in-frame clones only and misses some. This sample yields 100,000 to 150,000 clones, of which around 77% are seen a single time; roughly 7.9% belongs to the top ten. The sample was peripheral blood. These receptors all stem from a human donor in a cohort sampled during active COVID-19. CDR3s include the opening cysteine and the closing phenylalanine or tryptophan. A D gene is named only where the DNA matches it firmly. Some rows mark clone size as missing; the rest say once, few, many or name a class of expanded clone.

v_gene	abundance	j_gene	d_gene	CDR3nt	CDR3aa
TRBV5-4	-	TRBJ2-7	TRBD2	TGTGCCAGCAGCTTGGCCTCTGGACTAGCGGTCTACGAGCAGTACTTC	CASSLASGLAVYEQYF
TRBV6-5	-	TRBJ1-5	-	TGTGCCAGCAGCCCCGACAGGCTTGGTCAGCCCCAGCATTTT	CASSPDRLGQPQHF
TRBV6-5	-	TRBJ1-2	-	TGTGCCAGCAGTTACAGGGGAAGTAGCTATGGCTACACCTTC	CASSYRGSSYGYTF
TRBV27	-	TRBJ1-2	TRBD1	TGTGCCAGCAGTTTTGGTGACAGGGGGAACTATGGCTACACCTTC	CASSFGDRGNYGYTF
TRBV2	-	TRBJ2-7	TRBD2	TGTGCCAGCAGTTCAACGCAAACTAGCGGGAGTGGGTACGAGCAGTACTTC	CASSSTQTSGSGYEQYF
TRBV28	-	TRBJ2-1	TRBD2	TGTGCCAGCAGTTTCGAGACTAGCGGGAGTAACAATGAGCAGTTCTTC	CASSFETSGSNNEQFF
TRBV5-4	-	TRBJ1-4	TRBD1	TGTGCCAGCAGCGCAAAGACAGGGGGCCAAGAAAAACTGTTTTTT	CASSAKTGGQEKLFF
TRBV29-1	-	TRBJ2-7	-	TGCAGCGTTCGGGTCCCCTCAAGCGAGCAGTACTTC	CSVRVPSSEQYF
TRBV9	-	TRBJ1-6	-	TGTGCCAGCAGCGTAGAAATGAGTTCACCCCTCCACTTT	CASSVEMSSPLHF
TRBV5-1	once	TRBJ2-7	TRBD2	TGCGCCAGCACCTTCGGTAACGGACTAGGAGTCTACGAGCAGTACTTC	CASTFGNGLGVYEQYF
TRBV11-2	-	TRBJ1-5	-	TGTGCCAGCAGCTTAGGATCGGGGTCCCGGCCCCAGCATTTT	CASSLGSGSRPQHF
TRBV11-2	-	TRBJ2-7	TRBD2	TGTGCCAGCAGCTTAGCACTAGCGTCCCACGAGCAGTACTTC	CASSLALASHEQYF
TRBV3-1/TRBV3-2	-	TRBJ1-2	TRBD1	TGTGCCAGCAGCCACAGGGGGCTTTATGGCTACACCTTC	CASSHRGLYGYTF
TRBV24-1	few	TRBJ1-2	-	TGTGCCACCAGTGATCCCGCGGGTCGGGGCTACACCTTC	CATSDPAGRGYTF
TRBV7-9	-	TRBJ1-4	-	TGTGCCAGCAGCTTAGCGGGCACGGGAGGGAATGAAAAACTGTTTTTT	CASSLAGTGGNEKLFF
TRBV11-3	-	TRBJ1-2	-	TGTGCCAGCAGCTCGAAACAGAGTGTACGCAACTATGGCTACACCTTC	CASSSKQSVRNYGYTF
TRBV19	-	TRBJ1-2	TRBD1	TGTGCCAGTAGCCCGGACAGGGTCGGCTATGGCTACACCTTC	CASSPDRVGYGYTF
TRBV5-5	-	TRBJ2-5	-	TGTGCCAGCAGCTTGCAGGGTGAGACCCAGTACTTC	CASSLQGETQYF
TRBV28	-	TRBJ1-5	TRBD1	TGTGCCAGCACTTATCCAACCGGGACAGGGGATCCGAATAGCAATCAGCCCCAGCATTTT	CASTYPTGTGDPNSNQPQHF
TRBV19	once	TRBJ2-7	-	TGTGCCAGCACCGGGAGCAACTACGAGCAGTACTTC	CASTGSNYEQYF
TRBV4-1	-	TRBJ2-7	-	TGCGCCAGCGGTCGGGAGAACGGGTACGAGCAGTACTTC	CASGRENGYEQYF
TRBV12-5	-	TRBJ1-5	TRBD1	TGTGCTAGTGGTTTAGGACAGGGTTCTCAGCCCCAGCATTTT	CASGLGQGSQPQHF
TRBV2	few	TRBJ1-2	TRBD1	TGTGCCACCTGGACAGGGGCCGGCTACACCTTC	CATWTGAGYTF
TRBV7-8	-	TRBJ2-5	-	TGTGCCAGCAGCTTAGTGGGCGGGAACCAAGAGACCCAGTACTTC	CASSLVGGNQETQYF
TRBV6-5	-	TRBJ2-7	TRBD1	TGTGCCAGCAAACCAGGGACAGACTCCTACGAGCAGTACTTC	CASKPGTDSYEQYF
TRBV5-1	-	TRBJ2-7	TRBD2	TGCGCCAGCAGCCGTCAGGGGACTAGCGGGACCTACGAGCAGTACTTC	CASSRQGTSGTYEQYF
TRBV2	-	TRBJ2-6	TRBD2	TGTGCCTCGGCGACTAGCGGGAGTTATGGGGCCAACGTCCTGACTTTC	CASATSGSYGANVLTF
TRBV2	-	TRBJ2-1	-	TGTGCCAGCAGTGTTGCGGTCGACAATGAGCAGTTCTTC	CASSVAVDNEQFF
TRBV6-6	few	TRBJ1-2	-	TGTGCCAGCAGTTACTCGATGGGGTCACAGGATGGCTACACCTTC	CASSYSMGSQDGYTF
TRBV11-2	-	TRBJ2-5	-	TGTGCCAGCAGCTTAGGGCAGTACCAAGAGACCCAGTACTTC	CASSLGQYQETQYF
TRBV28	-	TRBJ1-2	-	TGTGCCACCGACAGGCCAGCTAACTATGGCTACACCTTC	CATDRPANYGYTF
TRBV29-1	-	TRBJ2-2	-	TGCAGCGTTGAAACGGGGGCCGGGGAGCTGTTTTTT	CSVETGAGELFF
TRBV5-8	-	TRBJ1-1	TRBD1	TGTGCCAGCAGCATAGCCGGGACAGGCGCTATTAACACTGAAGCTTTCTTT	CASSIAGTGAINTEAFF
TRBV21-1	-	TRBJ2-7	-	TGTGCCAGCAGCCGGAGGGCCTCCTACGAGCAGTACTTC	CASSRRASYEQYF
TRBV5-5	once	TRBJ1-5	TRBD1	TGTGCCAGCAGCTTGTTTGTGGGACAGGGCAATCAGCCCCAGCATTTT	CASSLFVGQGNQPQHF
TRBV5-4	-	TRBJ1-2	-	TGTGCCAGCAGCTTGAGGGCAGGAGGGGCGGGCGGCTACACCTTC	CASSLRAGGAGGYTF
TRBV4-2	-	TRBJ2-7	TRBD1	TGTGCCAGCAGCCAAGAAGGGGCAGGGGGCTACGAGCAGTACTTC	CASSQEGAGGYEQYF
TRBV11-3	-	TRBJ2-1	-	TGTGCCAGCAGCTTTGGGCAGGGTGGCGGCAATGAGCAGTTCTTC	CASSFGQGGGNEQFF
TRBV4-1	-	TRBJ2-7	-	TGCGCCAGCAGCCAGTCACCGGGAAGAAACAACGAGCAGTACTTC	CASSQSPGRNNEQYF
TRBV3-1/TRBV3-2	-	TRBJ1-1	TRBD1	TGTGCCAGCAGCCTACAGGGGGCTGAAGCTTTCTTT	CASSLQGAEAFF
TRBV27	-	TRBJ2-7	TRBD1	TGTGCCAGCAGTTATTCCTGGGGACAGGGCTACGAGCAGTACTTC	CASSYSWGQGYEQYF
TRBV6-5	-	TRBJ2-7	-	TGTGCCAGCAGAAAATCGGACAGCTCCTACGAGCAGTACTTC	CASRKSDSSYEQYF
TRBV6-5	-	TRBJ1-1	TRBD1	TGTGCCAGCAGTTACTCTGCAGGGGGCAGGAACACTGAAGCTTTCTTT	CASSYSAGGRNTEAFF
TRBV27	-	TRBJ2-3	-	TGTGCCAGCAGTTTAGTAGGGGGCACAGATACGCAGTATTTT	CASSLVGGTDTQYF
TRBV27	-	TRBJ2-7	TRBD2	TGTGCCAGCAGTTTCGTTCCCCCGGGACTAGCGGGAGCCCAGACGACTCCCCCCTGGGACGAGCAGTACTTC	CASSFVPPGLAGAQTTPPWDEQYF
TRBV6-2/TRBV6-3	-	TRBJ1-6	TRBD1	TGTGCCAGCAGTTACCGGGCAGGGGGCGCCTATAATTCACCCCTCCACTTT	CASSYRAGGAYNSPLHF
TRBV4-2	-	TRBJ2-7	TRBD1	TGTGCCAGCAGCCAAGCCGGGGACAGGGACTACGAGCAGTACTTC	CASSQAGDRDYEQYF
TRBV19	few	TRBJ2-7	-	TGTGCCAGTGCGCTGGGATCAGGGGAGCAGTACTTC	CASALGSGEQYF
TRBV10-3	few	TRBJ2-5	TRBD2	TGTGCCATCGGAGTGTCTGGCGGGGGGACACCCCAAGAGACCCAGTACTTC	CAIGVSGGGTPQETQYF
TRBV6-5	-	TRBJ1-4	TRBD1	TGTGCCAGCAGTTACAGGGGGACAGGACAACTGTTTTTT	CASSYRGTGQLFF
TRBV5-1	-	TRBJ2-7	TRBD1	TGCGCCAGCAGCTTGCGGGGACAGGGTTCCTACGAGCAGTACTTC	CASSLRGQGSYEQYF
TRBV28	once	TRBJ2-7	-	TGTGCCAGCACCCCGAATGAAGCGGTAGCGTCCTACGAGCAGTACTTC	CASTPNEAVASYEQYF
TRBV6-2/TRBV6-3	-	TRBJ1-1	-	TGTGCCAGCAGTTACCACGAGGAGGGTCTGAACACTGAAGCTTTCTTT	CASSYHEEGLNTEAFF
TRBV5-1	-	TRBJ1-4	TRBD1	TGCGCCAGCAGCTTGGAAGGGACAGGGGTCGGTGAAAAACTGTTTTTT	CASSLEGTGVGEKLFF
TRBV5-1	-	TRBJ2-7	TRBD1	TGCGCCAGCAGCTCGATGACAGGGGATTTCGAGCAGTACTTC	CASSSMTGDFEQYF
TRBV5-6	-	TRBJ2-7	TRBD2	TGTGCCAGCAGCTTGGCTAGCGGGAGTGGTTCCTACGAGCAGTACTTC	CASSLASGSGSYEQYF
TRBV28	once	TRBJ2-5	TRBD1	TGTGCCAGCAGTTTACAGGGGGAGAAAGAGACCCAGTACTTC	CASSLQGEKETQYF
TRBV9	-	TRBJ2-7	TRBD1	TGTGCCAGCAGCGGGGACAGGCCCTACGAGCAGTACTTC	CASSGDRPYEQYF
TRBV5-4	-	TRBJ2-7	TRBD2	TGTGCCAGCAGCTTCTCTAGCGGCCCCTACGAGCAGTACTTC	CASSFSSGPYEQYF
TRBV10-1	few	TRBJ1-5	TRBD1	TGCGCCGACAAACCCAAGGGCAGGGGGCATCAGCCCCAGCATTTT	CADKPKGRGHQPQHF